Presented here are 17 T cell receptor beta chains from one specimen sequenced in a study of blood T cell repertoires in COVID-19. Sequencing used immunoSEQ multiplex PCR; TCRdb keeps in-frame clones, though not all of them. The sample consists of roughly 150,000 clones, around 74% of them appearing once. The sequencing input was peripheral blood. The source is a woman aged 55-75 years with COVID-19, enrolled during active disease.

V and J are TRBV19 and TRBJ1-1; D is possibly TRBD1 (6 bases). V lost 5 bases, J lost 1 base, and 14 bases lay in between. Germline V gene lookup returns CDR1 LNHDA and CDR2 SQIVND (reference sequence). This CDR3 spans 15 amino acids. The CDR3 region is CASSFSGQQNTEAFF. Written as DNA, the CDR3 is TGTGCCAGTAGTTTCTCTGGACAGCAGAACACTGAAGCTTTCTTT.

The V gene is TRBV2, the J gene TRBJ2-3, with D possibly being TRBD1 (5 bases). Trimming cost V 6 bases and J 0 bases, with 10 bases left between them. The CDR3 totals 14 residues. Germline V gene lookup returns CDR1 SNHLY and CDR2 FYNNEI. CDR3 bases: TGTGCCAGCAGGGATGGACAAAGCACAGATACGCAGTATTTT. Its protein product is CASRDGQSTDTQYF.

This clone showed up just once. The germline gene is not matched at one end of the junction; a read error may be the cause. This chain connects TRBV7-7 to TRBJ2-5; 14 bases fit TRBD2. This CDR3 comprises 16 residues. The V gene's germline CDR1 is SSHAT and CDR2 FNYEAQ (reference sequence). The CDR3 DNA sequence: TGTGCTAGCAGCTCCTCGACTAGCGGGGGGGTAGAGACCCAGTACTTC. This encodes CASSSSTSGGVETQYF.

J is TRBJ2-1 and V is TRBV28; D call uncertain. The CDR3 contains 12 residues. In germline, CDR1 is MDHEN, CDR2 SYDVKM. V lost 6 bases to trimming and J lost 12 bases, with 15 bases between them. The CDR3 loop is CASSLGSRMQFF. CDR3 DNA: TGTGCCAGCAGCCTTGGGTCGAGGATGCAGTTCTTC.

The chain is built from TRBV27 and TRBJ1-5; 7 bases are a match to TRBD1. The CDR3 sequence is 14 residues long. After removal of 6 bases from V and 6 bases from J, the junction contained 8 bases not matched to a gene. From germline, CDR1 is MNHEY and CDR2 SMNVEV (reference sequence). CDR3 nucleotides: TGTGCCAGCAGCCGACAGGGTTCCGGTCAGCCCCAGCATTTT. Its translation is CASSRQGSGQPQHF.

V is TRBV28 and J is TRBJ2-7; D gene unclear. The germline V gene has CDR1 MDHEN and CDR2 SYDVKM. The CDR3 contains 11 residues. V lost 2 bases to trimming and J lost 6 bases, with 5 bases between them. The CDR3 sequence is CASSLQREQYF. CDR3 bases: TGTGCCAGCAGTTTACAGCGCGAGCAGTACTTC.

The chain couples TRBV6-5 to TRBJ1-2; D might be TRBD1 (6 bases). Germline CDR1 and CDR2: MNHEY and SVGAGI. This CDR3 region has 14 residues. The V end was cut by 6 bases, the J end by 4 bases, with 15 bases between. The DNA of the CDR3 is TGTGCCAGCAGACCAACAGGGTATACCTATGGCTACACCTTC. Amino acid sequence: CASRPTGYTYGYTF.

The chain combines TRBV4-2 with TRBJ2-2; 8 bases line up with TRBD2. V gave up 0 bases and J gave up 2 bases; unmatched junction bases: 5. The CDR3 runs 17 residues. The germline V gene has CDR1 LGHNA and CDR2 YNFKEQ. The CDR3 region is CASSQEDGRVNTGELFF. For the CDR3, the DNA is TGTGCCAGCAGCCAAGAGGACGGGAGGGTTAACACCGGGGAGCTGTTTTTT.

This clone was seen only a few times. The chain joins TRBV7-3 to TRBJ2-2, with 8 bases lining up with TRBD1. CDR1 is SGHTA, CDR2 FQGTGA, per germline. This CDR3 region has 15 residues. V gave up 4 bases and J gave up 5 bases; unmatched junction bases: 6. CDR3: CASSSSGGQTGELFF. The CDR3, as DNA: TGTGCCAGCAGCTCTTCAGGGGGCCAGACCGGGGAGCTGTTTTTT.

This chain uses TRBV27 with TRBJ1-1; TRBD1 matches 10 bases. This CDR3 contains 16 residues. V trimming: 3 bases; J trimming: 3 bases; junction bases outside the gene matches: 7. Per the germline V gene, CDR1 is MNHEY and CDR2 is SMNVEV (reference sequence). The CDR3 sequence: CASSFLGTGVDTEAFF. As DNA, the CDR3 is TGTGCCAGCAGTTTCTTGGGGACAGGGGTGGACACTGAAGCTTTCTTT.

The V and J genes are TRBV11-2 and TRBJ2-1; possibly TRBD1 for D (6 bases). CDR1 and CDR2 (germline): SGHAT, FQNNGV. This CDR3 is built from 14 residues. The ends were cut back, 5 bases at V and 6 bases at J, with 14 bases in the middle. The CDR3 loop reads CASSPPPQGNEQFF. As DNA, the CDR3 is TGTGCCAGCAGCCCACCACCACAGGGCAATGAGCAGTTCTTC.

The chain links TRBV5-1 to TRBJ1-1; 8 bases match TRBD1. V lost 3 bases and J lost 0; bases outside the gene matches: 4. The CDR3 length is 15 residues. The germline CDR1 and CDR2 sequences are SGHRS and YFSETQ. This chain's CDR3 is CASSSRTGMNTEAFF. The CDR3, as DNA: TGCGCCAGCAGCTCCAGGACAGGGATGAACACTGAAGCTTTCTTT.

Here the CDR3 DNA reads TGCGCCAGCTATACGGGGTTAAGCACAGATACGCAGTATTTT. Translating gives CASYTGLSTDTQYF. The chain is built from TRBV5-1 and TRBJ2-3; D may be TRBD2 (5 bases). CDR1 is SGHRS, CDR2 YFSETQ, per germline. There are 14 residues in the CDR3. Trimming removed 7 bases at V and 0 bases at J, with 12 bases between.

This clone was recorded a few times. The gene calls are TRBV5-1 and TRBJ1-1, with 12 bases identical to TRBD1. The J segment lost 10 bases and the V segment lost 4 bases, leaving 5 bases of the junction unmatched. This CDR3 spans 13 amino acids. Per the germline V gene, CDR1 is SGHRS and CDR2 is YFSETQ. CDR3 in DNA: TGCGCCAGCAGCCGGGGACAGGGGGCTACAGCTTTCTTT. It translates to CASSRGQGATAFF.

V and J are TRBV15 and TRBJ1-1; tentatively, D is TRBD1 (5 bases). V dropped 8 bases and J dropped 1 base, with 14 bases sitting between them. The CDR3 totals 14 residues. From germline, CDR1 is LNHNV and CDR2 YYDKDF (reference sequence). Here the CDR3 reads CATGLTTENTEAFF. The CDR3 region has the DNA TGTGCCACCGGATTAACGACAGAGAACACTGAAGCTTTCTTT.

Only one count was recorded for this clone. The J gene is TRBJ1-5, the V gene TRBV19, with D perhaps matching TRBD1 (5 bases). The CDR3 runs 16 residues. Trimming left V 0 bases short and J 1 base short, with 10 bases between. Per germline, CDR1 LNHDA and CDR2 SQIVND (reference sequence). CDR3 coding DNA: TGTGCCAGTAGTATAGACGCGACAGTCAGCAATCAGCCCCAGCATTTT. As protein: CASSIDATVSNQPQHF.

The CDR3 coding sequence is TGTGCCAGCAGGAATAGAGGGGGCGCAGAAAACATTCAGTACTTC. Translation gives CASRNRGGAENIQYF. The rearrangement uses TRBV6-5 and TRBJ2-4; 7 bases fit TRBD1. Germline CDR1 is MNHEY and CDR2 is SVGAGI. J lost 5 bases, V lost 6 bases, and 10 bases had no gene match. The CDR3 length is 15 residues.